The TCR beta chain under discussion was sequenced for a study of beta chain features in type 1 diabetes. Turning to the study itself: The patient and healthy donor groups were comparable for age, gender and cell yields.

Germline V gene sequence: CDR1 MNHEY, CDR2 SVGAGI. This CDR3 spans 14 amino acids. Trimming cost V 8 bases and J 1 base; bases outside gene matches: 8. Since all of the isolated RNA was reverse transcribed, expressed TCRB transcripts were what got sequenced. Only in-frame clones appear in the TCRdb table, and some are missing; sequencing was by immunoSEQ multiplex PCR. The top ten clones hold under 0.02% of a sample with around 400,000 clones, 10% to 15% of them seen once. CD45RO/CCR7/CD25/CD127/CD95/CD27 staining was used to isolate CD4+ naive, central memory, regulatory and stem cell-like memory cells by sorting.

The sequence was obtained from a man in his late teens or twenties in good health. The chain recombines TRBV6-5 with TRBJ2-7, with 7 bases matching TRBD2. The source material was naive CD4+ T cells from blood. The CDR3 reads CASGPRRESYEQYF. The CDR3 region has the DNA TGTGCCAGCGGGCCTCGGCGGGAGTCCTACGAGCAGTACTTC.